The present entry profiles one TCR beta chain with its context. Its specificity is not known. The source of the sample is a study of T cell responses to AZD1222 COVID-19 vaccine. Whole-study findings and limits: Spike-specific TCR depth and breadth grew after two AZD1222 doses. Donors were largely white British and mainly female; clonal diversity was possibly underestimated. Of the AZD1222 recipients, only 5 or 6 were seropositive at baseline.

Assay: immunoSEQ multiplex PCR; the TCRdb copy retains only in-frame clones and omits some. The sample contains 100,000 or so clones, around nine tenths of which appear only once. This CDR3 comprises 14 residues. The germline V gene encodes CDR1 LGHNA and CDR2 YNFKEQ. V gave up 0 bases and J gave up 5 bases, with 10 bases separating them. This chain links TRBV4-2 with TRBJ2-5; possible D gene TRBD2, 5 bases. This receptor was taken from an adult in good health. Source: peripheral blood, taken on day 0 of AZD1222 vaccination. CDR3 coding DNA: TGTGCCAGCAGCCAAGATCCGGGAATGGAGACCCAGTACTTC. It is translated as CASSQDPGMETQYF.